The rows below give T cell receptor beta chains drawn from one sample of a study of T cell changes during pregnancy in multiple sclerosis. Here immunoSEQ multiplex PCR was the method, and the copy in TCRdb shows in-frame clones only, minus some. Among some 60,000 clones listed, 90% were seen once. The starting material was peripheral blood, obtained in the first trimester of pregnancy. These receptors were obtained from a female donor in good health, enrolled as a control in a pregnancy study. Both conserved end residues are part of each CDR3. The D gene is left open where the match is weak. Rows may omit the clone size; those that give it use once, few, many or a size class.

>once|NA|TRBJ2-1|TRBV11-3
CASSSGRDSSYNEQFF
TGTGCCAGCAGCTCCGGCCGGGATAGCTCCTACAATGAGCAGTTCTTC
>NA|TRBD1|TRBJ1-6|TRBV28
CASKTYRGRNSPLHF
TGTGCCAGCAAAACCTACAGGGGTAGAAATTCACCCCTCCACTTT
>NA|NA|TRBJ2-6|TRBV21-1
CASRENTGSGANVLTF
TGTGCCAGCAGGGAAAATACAGGGTCAGGGGCCAACGTCCTGACTTTC
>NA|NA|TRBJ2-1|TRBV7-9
CASSLARTVSYNEQFF
TGTGCCAGCAGCTTAGCGCGGACAGTTTCCTACAATGAGCAGTTCTTC
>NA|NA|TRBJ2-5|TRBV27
CASSLREPETQYF
TGTGCCAGCAGTTTACGGGAGCCAGAGACCCAGTACTTC
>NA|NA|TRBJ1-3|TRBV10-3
CAISVPGVSGNTIYF
TGTGCCATCAGTGTTCCCGGGGTCTCTGGAAACACCATATATTTT
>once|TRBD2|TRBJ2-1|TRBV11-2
CASSLEPSGSPYNEQFF
TGTGCCAGCAGCTTAGAACCTAGCGGGAGTCCCTACAATGAGCAGTTCTTC
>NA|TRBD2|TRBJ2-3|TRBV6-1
CASSEARGGASDTQYF
TGTGCCAGCAGTGAAGCGCGCGGGGGGGCCTCGGATACGCAGTATTTT
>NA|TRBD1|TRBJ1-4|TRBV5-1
CASSPGQGGEKLFF
TGCGCCAGCAGCCCGGGACAGGGGGGTGAAAAACTGTTTTTT
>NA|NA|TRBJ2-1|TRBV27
CASSLDWRNEQFF
TGTGCCAGCAGTTTAGACTGGCGGAATGAGCAGTTCTTC
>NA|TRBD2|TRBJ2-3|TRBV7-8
CASSGGADTQYF
TGTGCCAGCAGCGGGGGGGCAGATACGCAGTATTTT
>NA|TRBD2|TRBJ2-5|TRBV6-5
CASSYFSGGQETQYF
TGTGCCAGCAGTTACTTCAGCGGGGGCCAAGAGACCCAGTACTTC
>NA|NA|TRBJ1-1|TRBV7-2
CASSYTAGGNTEAFF
TGTGCCAGCAGCTACACGGCGGGAGGGAACACTGAAGCTTTCTTT
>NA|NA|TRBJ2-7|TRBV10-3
CAISGIALGDYEQYF
TGTGCCATCAGTGGGATAGCCCTGGGAGACTACGAGCAGTACTTC
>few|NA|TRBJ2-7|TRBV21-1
CAAHRPCLYEQYF
TGTGCCGCCCACAGGCCTTGCCTCTACGAGCAGTACTTC
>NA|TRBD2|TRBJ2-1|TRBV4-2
CASSQGGSGGMEQFF
TGTGCCAGCAGCCAAGGAGGTAGCGGGGGCATGGAGCAGTTCTTC
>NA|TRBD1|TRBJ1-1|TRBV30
CAWSPADRLNTEAFF
TGTGCCTGGAGTCCAGCGGACAGGCTGAACACTGAAGCTTTCTTT
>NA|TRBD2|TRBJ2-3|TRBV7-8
CASLLAVGTDTQYF
TGTGCCAGCCTCCTAGCGGTTGGCACAGATACGCAGTATTTT
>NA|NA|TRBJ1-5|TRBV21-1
CAGTRQGNQPQHF
TGTGCCGGTACGCGACAGGGAAATCAGCCCCAGCATTTT
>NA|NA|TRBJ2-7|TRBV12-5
CASGLGGPNEQYF
TGTGCTAGTGGTTTGGGAGGGCCCAACGAGCAGTACTTC
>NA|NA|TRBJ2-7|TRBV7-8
CASSLGSGGYEQYF
TGTGCCAGCAGCTTAGGGTCCGGGGGATACGAGCAGTACTTC
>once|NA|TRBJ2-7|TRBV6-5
CASRNQFYEQYF
TGTGCCAGCAGAAATCAATTCTACGAGCAGTACTTC
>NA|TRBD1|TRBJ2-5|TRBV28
CASSGVRGTEETQYF
TGTGCCAGCAGTGGCGTGAGGGGGACAGAAGAGACCCAGTACTTC
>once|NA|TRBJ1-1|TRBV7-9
CASSPTDRRTEAFF
TGTGCCAGCAGCCCCACTGACAGACGGACTGAAGCTTTCTTT
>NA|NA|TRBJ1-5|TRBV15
CATSRDPSDKRHF
TGTGCCACCAGCAGAGATCCCTCCGACAAACGGCATTTT
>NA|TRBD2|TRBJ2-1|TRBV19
CASGGVGHYNEQFF
TGTGCCAGTGGGGGGGTCGGTCACTACAATGAGCAGTTCTTC
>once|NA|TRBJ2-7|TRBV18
CASSPAGYEQYF
TGTGCCAGCTCTCCGGCAGGCTACGAGCAGTACTTC
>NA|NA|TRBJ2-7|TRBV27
CASSLHPTEEQYF
TGTGCCAGCAGTTTACACCCGACGGAGGAGCAGTACTTC
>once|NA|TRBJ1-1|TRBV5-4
CASSLWGGGPEAFF
TGTGCCAGCAGCTTGTGGGGAGGAGGTCCTGAAGCTTTCTTT
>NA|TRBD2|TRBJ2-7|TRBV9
CASSVEAGGSYEQYF
TGTGCCAGCAGCGTAGAAGCGGGGGGGTCCTACGAGCAGTACTTC
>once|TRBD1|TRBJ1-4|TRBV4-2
CASSLTTADREPKLFF
TGTGCCAGCAGCCTGACAACAGCGGACAGGGAGCCAAAACTGTTTTTT
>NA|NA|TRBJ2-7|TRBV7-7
CASSLGSIYEQYF
TGTGCTAGCAGCTTAGGTTCCATCTACGAGCAGTACTTC
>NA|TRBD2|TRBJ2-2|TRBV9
CASSVGASGSRGTGELFF
TGTGCCAGCAGCGTAGGGGCTAGCGGGAGTCGGGGCACCGGGGAGCTGTTTTTT
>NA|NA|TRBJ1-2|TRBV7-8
CASSLGLPEGYTF
TGTGCCAGCAGCTTAGGTCTCCCGGAGGGCTACACCTTC
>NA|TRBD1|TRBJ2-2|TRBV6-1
CASGTGLDTGELFF
TGTGCCAGCGGGACAGGGCTCGACACCGGGGAGCTGTTTTTT
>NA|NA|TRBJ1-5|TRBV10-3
CATRSNRNQPQHF
TGTGCCACCCGCTCAAACAGGAATCAGCCCCAGCATTTT
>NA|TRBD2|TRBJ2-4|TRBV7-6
CASSLGTSGGGNIQYF
TGTGCCAGCAGCTTAGGGACTAGCGGGGGGGGAAACATTCAGTACTTC
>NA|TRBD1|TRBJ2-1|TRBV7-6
CASSLAAFEDRGVVEQFF
TGTGCCAGCAGCTTAGCAGCCTTTGAGGACAGGGGCGTCGTTGAGCAGTTCTTC
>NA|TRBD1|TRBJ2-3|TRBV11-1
CASSIGQGAYTQYF
TGTGCCAGCAGCATCGGACAGGGGGCATATACGCAGTATTTT
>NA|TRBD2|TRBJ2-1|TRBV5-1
CASSRTSTPYNEQFF
TGCGCCAGCAGCCGGACTAGTACCCCTTACAATGAGCAGTTCTTC
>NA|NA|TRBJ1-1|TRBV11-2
CASSTSPGFLPEAFF
TGTGCCAGCAGCACTTCCCCCGGGTTTTTACCTGAAGCTTTCTTT
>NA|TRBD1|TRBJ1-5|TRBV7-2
CASSLVGGQGATQPQHF
TGTGCCAGCAGCTTAGTGGGGGGACAGGGGGCTACTCAGCCCCAGCATTTT
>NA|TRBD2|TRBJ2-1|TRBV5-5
CASSPPTSGTPPLVYNEQFF
TGTGCCAGCAGCCCGCCTACTAGCGGAACCCCCCCCTTGGTTTACAATGAGCAGTTCTTC
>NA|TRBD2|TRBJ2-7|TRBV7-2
CASSPGREYYEQYF
TGTGCCAGCAGCCCCGGGCGGGAGTACTACGAGCAGTACTTC